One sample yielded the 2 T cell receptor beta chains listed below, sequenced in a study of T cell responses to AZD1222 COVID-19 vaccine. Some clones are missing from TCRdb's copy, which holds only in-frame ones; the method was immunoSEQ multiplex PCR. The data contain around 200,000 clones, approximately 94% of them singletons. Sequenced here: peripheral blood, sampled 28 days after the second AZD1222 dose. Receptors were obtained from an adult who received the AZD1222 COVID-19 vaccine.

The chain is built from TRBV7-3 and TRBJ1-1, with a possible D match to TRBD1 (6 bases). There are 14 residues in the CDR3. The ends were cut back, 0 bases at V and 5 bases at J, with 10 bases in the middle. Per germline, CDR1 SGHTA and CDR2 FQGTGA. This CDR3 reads CASSLTPGVTEAFF. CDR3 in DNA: TGTGCCAGCAGCTTAACGCCAGGGGTGACTGAAGCTTTCTTT.

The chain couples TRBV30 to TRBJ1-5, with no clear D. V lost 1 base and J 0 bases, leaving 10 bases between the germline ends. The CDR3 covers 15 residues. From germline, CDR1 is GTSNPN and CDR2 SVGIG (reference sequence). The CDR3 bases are TGTGCCTGGAGTGGGAGTCTTAATAGCAATCAGCCCCAGCATTTT. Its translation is CAWSGSLNSNQPQHF.